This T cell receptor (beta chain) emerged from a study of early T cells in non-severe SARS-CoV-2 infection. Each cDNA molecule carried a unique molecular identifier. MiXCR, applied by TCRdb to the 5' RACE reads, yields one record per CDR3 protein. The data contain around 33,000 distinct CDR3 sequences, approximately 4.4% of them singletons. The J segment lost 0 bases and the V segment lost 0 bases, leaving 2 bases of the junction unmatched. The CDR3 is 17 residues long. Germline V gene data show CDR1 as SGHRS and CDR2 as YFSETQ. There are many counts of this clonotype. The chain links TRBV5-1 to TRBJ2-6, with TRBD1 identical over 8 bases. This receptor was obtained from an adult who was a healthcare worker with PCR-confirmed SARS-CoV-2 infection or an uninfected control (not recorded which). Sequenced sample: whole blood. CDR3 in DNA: TGCGCCAGCAGCTTGGGACAGGGGAGCTCTGGGGCCAACGTCCTGACTTTC. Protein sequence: CASSLGQGSSGANVLTF.